These 24 T cell receptor beta chains were all obtained from the same sample, sequenced in a study of PD-1 blockade in mismatch repair-deficient tumors (dated by TCRdb to about 2017). Library creation used the immunoSEQ multiplex PCR assay. The immuneACCESS repertoire file appears here via TCRdb, limited to in-frame rearrangements. These files lack a portion of the clones; in checked studies, under half of the deficit traces to unresolved V genes, and the cause of the others is not known. The sample table lists some 19,000 clones, almost 85% of them with a count of one. Of the sample, roughly 1.4% is held by the ten largest clones. The sequencing used PBMCs, collected 52 weeks after starting pembrolizumab. All receptors derive from an adult with mismatch repair-deficient cancer.

This clone was counted only a few times. The rearrangement joins TRBV27 to TRBJ2-7; 8 bases are a match to TRBD1. V shed 7 bases, J shed 3 bases, and the junction held 14 bases outside the gene matches. Germline CDR1 is MNHEY and CDR2 is SMNVEV (reference sequence). This CDR3 is built from 16 residues. CDR3 amino acids: CASTPGTGFFLYEQYF. The CDR3 region has the DNA TGTGCCAGCACTCCAGGGACAGGTTTTTTCCTCTACGAGCAGTACTTC.

The rearrangement joins TRBV5-4 to TRBJ2-3; perhaps TRBD1 as D (6 bases). This CDR3 is built from 14 residues. Germline-derived CDR1 and CDR2 are SGHNT and YYREEE (reference sequence). V was trimmed by 4 bases and J by 2 bases, leaving 11 bases between them. In DNA, the CDR3 is TGTGCCAGCAGCCAACAGGGTTTCACAGATACGCAGTATTTT. Protein sequence: CASSQQGFTDTQYF.

The CDR3 nucleotides are TGCGCCAGCAGCTTCCAGCGGGAGGGCCAATGGGAGCAGTACTTC. Its protein product is CASSFQREGQWEQYF. V and J are TRBV5-1 and TRBJ2-7, with 10 bases lining up with TRBD2. The ends lost 2 bases at V and 7 bases at J; junction bases unmatched: 9. CDR3 length equals 15 residues. Germline loops: CDR1 SGHRS, CDR2 YFSETQ.

V and J are TRBV9 and TRBJ2-1; 10 bases are shared with TRBD2. The V and J ends lost 0 bases and 6 bases, in that order; junction bases with no gene match: 6. This CDR3 is built from 16 residues. The germline CDR1 and CDR2 sequences are SGDLS and YYNGEE. The CDR3 DNA is TGTGCCAGCAGCGTAGTAGCGGGAGGCAGGTTCAATGAGCAGTTCTTC. It yields the protein CASSVVAGGRFNEQFF.

This clone was detected once. The V gene is TRBV5-1, the J gene TRBJ2-1; TRBD2 agrees at 9 bases. The CDR3 contains 16 residues. Germline assignment: CDR1 SGHRS and CDR2 YFSETQ. V trimming: 4 bases; J trimming: 7 bases; junction bases outside the gene matches: 12. CDR3 nucleotides: TGCGCCAGCAGCACCCCGGGGGTAGCGGGAGAGAATGAGCAGTTCTTC. It is translated as CASSTPGVAGENEQFF.

This clone was seen only once. This chain uses TRBV19 with TRBJ1-2; TRBD1 agrees at 9 bases. J lost 6 bases, V lost 6 bases, and 14 bases had no gene match. The length of the CDR3 is 16 residues. Germline CDR1 and CDR2: LNHDA and SQIVND (reference sequence). This CDR3 is CASRDGTGIRFDGYTF. The CDR3 DNA reads TGTGCCAGTAGGGACGGGACAGGGATCCGATTTGATGGCTACACCTTC.

This chain uses TRBV7-9 with TRBJ2-1, with 12 bases lining up with TRBD2. V trimming: 2 bases; J trimming: 4 bases; junction bases outside the gene matches: 12. This CDR3 comprises 19 residues. Germline CDR1 is SEHNR and CDR2 is FQNEAQ (reference sequence). CDR3 region: CASSLSEFTSGRPYNEQFF. DNA for the CDR3: TGTGCCAGCAGCTTAAGTGAGTTCACTAGCGGGAGGCCATACAATGAGCAGTTCTTC.

The chain employs TRBV19 and TRBJ2-7, with D possibly matching TRBD1 (5 bases). Germline assignment: CDR1 LNHDA and CDR2 SQIVND (reference sequence). There are 14 residues in the CDR3. V was shortened by 5 bases and J by 3 bases, with 14 bases between the two germline ends. CDR3 protein: CASSFRQSLYEQYF. The CDR3, as DNA: TGTGCCAGTAGTTTTAGACAGTCTCTCTACGAGCAGTACTTC.

The V and J genes are TRBV5-6 and TRBJ2-1, with 9 bases identical to TRBD2. The J segment lost 8 bases and the V segment lost 0 bases, leaving 15 bases of the junction unmatched. Germline V gene lookup returns CDR1 SGHDT and CDR2 YYEEEE. The CDR3 is 18 amino acids. The CDR3 loop reads CASSLEWGGRGLEDEQFF. Written as DNA, the CDR3 is TGTGCCAGCAGCTTGGAATGGGGCGGGAGGGGTTTAGAAGATGAGCAGTTCTTC.

The chain uses TRBV11-3 and TRBJ2-2; the D gene is possibly TRBD1 (6 bases). CDR1 SGHNT and CDR2 YENEEA come from the germline V gene. This CDR3 is built from 13 residues. Trimming took off 6 bases at V and 4 bases at J, with 9 bases between the two ends. The CDR3 spells CASRPRGTGELFF. The CDR3 DNA reads TGTGCCAGCAGGCCCAGGGGCACCGGGGAGCTGTTTTTT.

This clone was observed a few times. The chain uses TRBV19 and TRBJ2-7; TRBD1 matches 7 bases. The CDR3 runs to 14 residues. Germline trimming cut 6 bases from V and 0 bases from J; bases unmatched to any gene: 5. The germline CDR1 and CDR2 sequences are LNHDA and SQIVND (reference sequence). The CDR3 nucleotides are TGTGCCAGTAGAGAACAGGGGCCCTCCTACGAGCAGTACTTC. Its protein product is CASREQGPSYEQYF.

J is TRBJ2-7 and V is TRBV10-3; maybe TRBD1 (5 bases). Germline V gene data show CDR1 as ENHRY and CDR2 as SYGVKD. This CDR3 region has 12 residues. V dropped 10 bases and J dropped 4 bases, with 14 bases sitting between them. CDR3 nucleotides: TGTGCCACTGAGCAGGGTGGGTACGAGCAGTACTTC. Translation gives CATEQGGYEQYF.

The chain has TRBV5-1 and TRBJ2-5; TRBD1 matches 9 bases. Gene TRBJ2-7 matches the end of the DNA better, so the J call may be wrong. Germline V gene data show CDR1 as SGHRS and CDR2 as YFSETQ. The CDR3 is 14 residues long. The CDR3 DNA is TGCGCCAGCAGCTTTCAGGGACAGGGTCACGAGCAGTACTTC. This translates into CASSFQGQGHEQYF.

This chain connects TRBV5-1 to TRBJ2-5; 10 bases align to TRBD2. The length of the CDR3 is 16 residues. With 1 base clipped from V and 11 bases from J, the junction kept 14 bases outside the gene matches. CDR1 and CDR2 (germline): SGHRS, YFSETQ. The CDR3 coding sequence is TGCGCCAGCAGCTTGCAACTAGCGGGGCAGAAGATGGGGCAGTACTTC. Translating it yields CASSLQLAGQKMGQYF.

The chain is built from TRBV27 and TRBJ2-2; D not certain. CDR1 and CDR2 (germline): MNHEY, SMNVEV (reference sequence). The CDR3 is made up of 10 amino acids. Trimming cost V 10 bases and J 6 bases, with 6 bases left between them. CDR3 nucleotides: TGTGCCACTATCCCCGGGGAGCTGTTTTTT. Residues: CATIPGELFF.

The V call is TRBV7-9, the J call TRBJ1-5, with 7 bases lining up with TRBD1. Germline lookup yields CDR1 SEHNR and CDR2 FQNEAQ (reference sequence). The trim removed 0 bases at V and 10 bases at J, leaving 0 bases unmatched. The CDR3 contains 12 residues. CDR3 in DNA: TGTGCCAGCAGCTTAGCAGGGGGCCCCCAGCATTTT. This translates into CASSLAGGPQHF.

This chain joins TRBV5-1 and TRBJ2-7; TRBD2 agrees at 13 bases. Losses at the gene ends were 7 bases for V and 5 bases for J; bases not matched to a gene: 6. The CDR3 spans 14 residues. Germline V CDR1 and CDR2: SGHRS, YFSETQ. As DNA, the CDR3 is TGCGCCAGCCGTACCGGGACTAGCGGGGACGAGCAGTACTTC. Its protein is CASRTGTSGDEQYF.

This clone came up once. The V gene is TRBV4-2, the J gene TRBJ2-1; TRBD2 matches at 12 bases. The CDR3 contains 14 residues. Germline CDR1 is LGHNA and CDR2 is YNFKEQ. The trim removed 4 bases at V and 7 bases at J, leaving 2 bases unmatched. CDR3 residues: CASSPTSGSNEQFF. CDR3 nucleotide sequence: TGTGCCAGCAGCCCGACTAGCGGGAGTAATGAGCAGTTCTTC.

The chain joins TRBV28 to TRBJ2-1; 8 positions agree with TRBD2. The CDR3 spans 14 residues. The ends lost 4 bases at V and 9 bases at J; junction bases unmatched: 8. Germline CDR1 reads MDHEN; CDR2 reads SYDVKM. CDR3 sequence reads: CASSWGETSVEQFF. CDR3 DNA sequence: TGTGCCAGCAGTTGGGGGGAGACTAGCGTTGAGCAGTTCTTC. Full variable domain (missing parts from reference TRBV28 and TRBJ2-1): DVKVTQSSRYLVKRTGEKVFLECVQDMDHENMFWYRQDPGLGLRLIYFSYDVKMKEKGDIPEGYSVSREKKERFSLILESASTNQTSMYLCASSWGETSVEQFFGPGTRLTVL.

V usage is TRBV5-1 and J usage is TRBJ2-4; 8 nucleotides line up with TRBD1. Per germline, CDR1 SGHRS and CDR2 YFSETQ. V shed 3 bases, J shed 8 bases, and the junction held 13 bases outside the gene matches. This CDR3 spans 16 amino acids. The CDR3 coding sequence is TGCGCCAGCAGCTCAGGGGGCGGGGACAAGACGGACATTCAGTACTTC. Translation: CASSSGGGDKTDIQYF.

This sequence joins TRBV18 and TRBJ2-6, with D possibly being TRBD1 (6 bases). Trimming left V 3 bases short and J 0 bases short, with 15 bases between. Germline V gene sequence: CDR1 KGHSH, CDR2 LQKENI. The CDR3 extends over 18 amino acids. DNA for the CDR3: TGTGCCAGCTCACCTATCAGGGGAATAACCTCTGGGGCCAACGTCCTGACTTTC. Translated, it gives CASSPIRGITSGANVLTF.

The chain recombines TRBV30 with TRBJ1-3; the D is unclear. The germline V gene encodes CDR1 GTSNPN and CDR2 SVGIG (reference sequence). The V end was cut by 2 bases, the J end by 1 base, with 6 bases between. This CDR3 is 13 amino acids long. In nucleotides, the CDR3 is TGTGCCTGGAGTATACTATCTGGAAACACCATATATTTT. This encodes CAWSILSGNTIYF.

The V gene is TRBV28, the J gene TRBJ2-5, with 7 bases that match TRBD1. V lost 2 bases to trimming and J lost 7 bases; unmatched junction nucleotides: 13. Germline CDR1 MDHEN, CDR2 SYDVKM. The CDR3 extends over 16 amino acids. The CDR3 bases are TGTGCCAGCAGTTTAGAGGGACAGTCATACCGGGGGACCCAGTACTTC. Protein product: CASSLEGQSYRGTQYF.

The V call is TRBV2, the J call TRBJ2-3, with D possibly being TRBD2 (5 bases). CDR3 length: 14 amino acids. Germline V lookup: CDR1 SNHLY, CDR2 FYNNEI. Trimming stripped 6 bases from V and 1 base from J, with 11 bases between. The CDR3 sequence: CASRGTSGTDTQYF. The CDR3, as DNA: TGTGCCAGCAGGGGTACTAGTGGCACAGATACGCAGTATTTT.